Listed below are T cell receptor beta chains from one sample, sequenced in a study of blood T cell repertoires in COVID-19. The assay was immunoSEQ multiplex PCR, and TCRdb's table has in-frame clones only and misses some. The sample holds about 280,000 clones, 87% seen once. Material: PBMCs or T cells enriched from blood (not recorded which). These receptor sequences come from a woman aged 40-49 years who had recovered from COVID-19. The conserved cysteine and the conserved F or W are not part of the CDR3 here.

V gene: TRBV6-5; CDR3 protein: ASSYLAGATEAF
V gene: TRBV3-1/TRBV3-2; CDR3 protein: ASSQVRTGELF
V gene: TRBV7-3; CDR3 protein: ASSLAGDYNEQF
V gene: TRBV24-1; CDR3 protein: ATSDSSGPNEQF
V gene: TRBV27; CDR3 protein: ASSLFGGGVKF
V gene: TRBV28; CDR3 protein: ASSLGGEDRNYGYT
V gene: TRBV19; CDR3 protein: ASSISTSGAYEQY
V gene: TRBV19; CDR3 protein: ASNTGGEETQY
V gene: TRBV6-2/TRBV6-3; CDR3 protein: ASSAPGQGRYEQY
V gene: TRBV20-1; CDR3 protein: SASYREGLRRTDTQY
V gene: TRBV7-9; CDR3 protein: ASSPLAGGPGDTQY
V gene: TRBV6-1; CDR3 protein: ASSDGAGGTYEQY
V gene: TRBV5-1; CDR3 protein: ASSLGLGETQY
V gene: TRBV5-1; CDR3 protein: ASSLTLAEQF
V gene: TRBV15; CDR3 protein: ATGGRPQETQY
V gene: TRBV19; CDR3 protein: ASSIGSDYTDTQY
V gene: TRBV29-1; CDR3 protein: SYAGTQPETQY
V gene: TRBV5-1; CDR3 protein: ASRETGMEEKLF
V gene: TRBV24-1; CDR3 protein: ATSETPGLAGVFGNEQF
V gene: TRBV28; CDR3 protein: ASSSPGTGNTIY
V gene: TRBV18; CDR3 protein: ASRLGSKYNEQF
V gene: TRBV6-2/TRBV6-3; CDR3 protein: ASSSDPVGGTQY
V gene: TRBV6-2/TRBV6-3; CDR3 protein: ASSYGDTPHGYT
V gene: TRBV7-2; CDR3 protein: ASSLVASGGSYEQY
V gene: TRBV5-5; CDR3 protein: ASSFGTGSKPQH
V gene: TRBV6-5; CDR3 protein: ASRSVPYEQY
V gene: TRBV24-1; CDR3 protein: ATSEGGSGYT
V gene: TRBV25-1; CDR3 protein: ASSELTSGFKGDEQF
V gene: TRBV28; CDR3 protein: ASSSTGAGGNTIY
V gene: TRBV5-6; CDR3 protein: ASSTPDRPYEQY
V gene: TRBV11-2; CDR3 protein: ASSLGVSPYEQY
V gene: TRBV7-3; CDR3 protein: ASSLTSGRAYNEQF
V gene: TRBV6-5; CDR3 protein: ASSRDRNTGELF
V gene: TRBV7-2; CDR3 protein: ASSLYRATGGANVLT
V gene: TRBV4-2; CDR3 protein: ASSQTGTGGPNTEAF
V gene: TRBV2; CDR3 protein: ASRTQRDSYEQY
V gene: TRBV16; CDR3 protein: ASSWTGGNQPQH
V gene: TRBV11-3; CDR3 protein: ASSLQGGTEAF
V gene: TRBV11-2; CDR3 protein: ASSLPGYNEQF
V gene: TRBV28; CDR3 protein: ASSPATPDNYRENYGYT
V gene: TRBV7-3; CDR3 protein: ASSAGLARNTGELF
V gene: TRBV2; CDR3 protein: ASTSGSPPYEQY
V gene: TRBV13; CDR3 protein: ASSPSWREAGRETQY
V gene: TRBV7-3; CDR3 protein: ASSRDSQNTEAF
V gene: TRBV19; CDR3 protein: ASSAIQSTDTQY
V gene: TRBV19; CDR3 protein: ASSIVPGQATYEQY
V gene: TRBV6-5; CDR3 protein: ASSYGRGTEAF
V gene: TRBV28; CDR3 protein: ASSFGGVTYEQY
V gene: TRBV15; CDR3 protein: ATSTGLDNSPLH
V gene: TRBV5-4; CDR3 protein: ASSHGGEGSYEQY
V gene: TRBV4-3; CDR3 protein: ASSQDKNQPQH
V gene: TRBV24-1; CDR3 protein: ATSGTGGNQPQH
V gene: TRBV28; CDR3 protein: ASSLSQGANQETQY
V gene: TRBV19; CDR3 protein: ASGKTSGRFGELF
V gene: TRBV5-1; CDR3 protein: ASSLGAGRSNEQF
V gene: TRBV27; CDR3 protein: ASSFTANTEAF
V gene: TRBV5-1; CDR3 protein: ASSLFPGTYEQY